Below are 26 T cell receptor beta chains sequenced from a single sample in a study of shared clonotypes between healthy human individuals. CD45RO-negative CD8 cells positively selected for CCR7 made up the naive population, which excluded terminally differentiated effector memory CD45RA+ cells. TCRdb keeps only in-frame clones here, not all; method: immunoSEQ multiplex PCR. The sample consists of around 2,000,000 clones, roughly 95% of them appearing once. What was sequenced was naive CD8+ T cells sorted from blood. Source of these receptors: a man aged 18 to 29 in good health.

This chain links TRBV2 with TRBJ2-2; 12 nucleotides align to TRBD2. V gave up 1 base and J gave up 4 bases; unmatched junction bases: 7. The germline gives CDR1 SNHLY, CDR2 FYNNEI. CDR3 length equals 18 residues. The CDR3 loop reads CASSEGTSGITGTGELFF. Here the CDR3 DNA reads TGTGCCAGCAGTGAAGGGACTAGCGGGATTACGGGCACCGGGGAGCTGTTTTTT.

This clone showed up just once. The chain couples TRBV15 to TRBJ2-7; the match to TRBD2 covers 10 bases. Germline values: CDR1 LNHNV, CDR2 YYDKDF (reference sequence). V lost 9 bases to trimming and J lost 5 bases; unmatched junction nucleotides: 10. The CDR3 consists of 14 residues. The chain's CDR3 is CATSQASGSHEQYF. The CDR3 DNA is TGTGCCACTTCGCAGGCTAGCGGGAGTCACGAGCAGTACTTC.

This clone has a single count. The V call is TRBV5-4, the J call TRBJ2-7, with D unresolved. V shed 4 bases and J shed 3 bases, with 11 bases lying between them. The CDR3 extends over 13 amino acids. CDR1 is SGHNT, CDR2 YYREEE, per germline (reference sequence). CDR3 loop: CASSLEGIYEQYF. The CDR3 nucleotides read TGTGCCAGCAGCCTGGAAGGGATCTACGAGCAGTACTTC.

This clone showed up just once. The CDR3 DNA sequence: TGTGCCAGCAGTCCCCTGACAGACTTTAATGAAAAACTGTTTTTT. Its protein product is CASSPLTDFNEKLFF. The rearrangement uses TRBV27 and TRBJ1-4; possibly TRBD1 for D (5 bases). The CDR3 length is 15 residues. The V gene lost 5 bases and the J gene lost 4 bases, with 14 bases spanning the gap. Germline lookup yields CDR1 MNHEY and CDR2 SMNVEV (reference sequence).

This clone was observed many times. The chain recombines TRBV6-6 with TRBJ2-7; possibly TRBD1 for D (5 bases). V was pared by 6 bases and J by 1 base, with 16 bases between. The CDR3 contains 15 residues. Germline assignment: CDR1 MNHNY and CDR2 SVGAGI (reference sequence). CDR3: CASSPRVMVSYEQYF. The CDR3 DNA reads as TGTGCCAGCAGCCCCAGGGTGATGGTGTCCTACGAGCAGTACTTC.

The rearrangement links TRBV15 to TRBJ1-1, with 7 bases aligning to TRBD1. Germline V gene lookup returns CDR1 LNHNV and CDR2 YYDKDF (reference sequence). The CDR3 sequence is 14 residues long. V shed 0 bases, J shed 5 bases, and the junction held 3 bases outside the gene matches. The CDR3 here is CATSREQGWTEAFF. In DNA, the CDR3 is TGTGCCACCAGCAGAGAACAGGGGTGGACTGAAGCTTTCTTT.

The genes are TRBV19 and TRBJ2-7; no clear D. CDR1 and CDR2 (germline): LNHDA, SQIVND (reference sequence). The ends were cut back, 0 bases at V and 5 bases at J, with 14 bases in the middle. This CDR3 is 15 amino acids long. The CDR3 DNA reads as TGTGCCAGTAGTATAGATATCGGGTCCCGGGACGAGCAGTACTTC. This encodes CASSIDIGSRDEQYF. Drawing the rest from reference TRBV19 and TRBJ2-7, the complete variable domain is DGGITQSPKYLFRKEGQNVTLSCEQNLNHDAMYWYRQDPGQGLRLIYYSQIVNDFQKGDIAEGYSVSREKKESFPLTVTSAQKNPTAFYLCASSIDIGSRDEQYFGPGTRLTVT.

The chain couples TRBV6-5 to TRBJ1-6; the D is unclear. CDR3 length: 15 residues. Trimming stripped 4 bases from V and 13 bases from J, with 20 bases between. Per germline, CDR1 MNHEY and CDR2 SVGAGI. The CDR3 nucleotides read TGTGCCAGCAGTTTGTCCGGTGGAGCGTTATGGCCCCTCCACTTT. The encoded protein is CASSLSGGALWPLHF.

The rearrangement links TRBV5-4 to TRBJ2-3; D might be TRBD1 or TRBD2, each matching 5 bases. The germline V and J ends were trimmed by 0 bases and 0 bases, with 11 bases remaining between them. The CDR3 runs 16 residues. Germline values: CDR1 SGHNT, CDR2 YYREEE (reference sequence). CDR3 amino acids: CASSLGWDGSTDTQYF. The CDR3 DNA reads as TGTGCCAGCAGCTTGGGCTGGGACGGGAGCACAGATACGCAGTATTTT.

This clone was seen a single time. This chain links TRBV11-2 with TRBJ2-3; the D gene is possibly TRBD2 (5 bases). In germline, CDR1 is SGHAT, CDR2 FQNNGV. V gave up 5 bases and J gave up 8 bases, with 8 bases separating them. There are 11 residues in the CDR3. The CDR3 reads CASSPEGTQYF. The CDR3 DNA follows: TGTGCCAGCAGCCCCGAGGGTACGCAGTATTTT.

The genes are TRBV7-8 and TRBJ1-1; D perhaps matches TRBD1 (6 bases). Germline V lookup: CDR1 SGHVS, CDR2 FQNEAQ. The V end was cut by 1 base, the J end by 0 bases, with 24 bases between. The CDR3 is 20 residues long. The CDR3 sequence is CASSLVARPIPGHMNTEAFF. As DNA, the CDR3 is TGTGCCAGCAGCTTAGTGGCCCGACCGATTCCGGGACACATGAACACTGAAGCTTTCTTT.

The chain employs TRBV7-9 and TRBJ2-1, with D perhaps matching TRBD1 (5 bases). The germline V gene has CDR1 SEHNR and CDR2 FQNEAQ (reference sequence). V was clipped by 4 bases and J by 7 bases, with 23 bases between them. The CDR3 contains 17 residues. CDR3 in DNA: TGTGCCAGCAGCTCGATTAGGGGCAAGGCAATGATAAATGAGCAGTTCTTC. Its protein is CASSSIRGKAMINEQFF.

The count of this clone is one. V gene TRBV7-2 combines with J gene TRBJ2-6; D remains unclear. Germline assignment: CDR1 SGHTA and CDR2 FQGNSA. CDR3 length equals 14 residues. Trimming took off 3 bases at V and 0 bases at J, with 3 bases between the two ends. For the CDR3, the DNA is TGTGCCAGCAGCTTGGGCTCTGGGGCCAACGTCCTGACTTTC. This translates into CASSLGSGANVLTF.

V and J are TRBV6-5 and TRBJ1-2; 9 nucleotides align to TRBD1. The V gene's germline CDR1 is MNHEY and CDR2 SVGAGI. This CDR3 is 15 amino acids long. The V gene end was trimmed by 5 bases and the J gene end by 4 bases; junction bases not matched to a gene: 8. This CDR3 is CASSAFTTGGYGYTF. For the CDR3, the DNA is TGTGCCAGCAGTGCTTTTACGACAGGGGGCTATGGCTACACCTTC.

This clone was picked up a small number of times. In nucleotides, the CDR3 is TGTGCCAGCAGTGAATGGACATGGAACAATTCACCCCTCCACTTT. Encoded protein: CASSEWTWNNSPLHF. The chain couples TRBV6-1 to TRBJ1-6, with D possibly matching TRBD1 (5 bases). V shed 2 bases and J shed 7 bases, with 12 bases lying between them. The CDR3 totals 15 residues. Per germline, CDR1 MNHNS and CDR2 SASEGT.

The rearrangement uses TRBV5-6 and TRBJ2-5; 10 bases are shared with TRBD2. Germline lookup yields CDR1 SGHDT and CDR2 YYEEEE. Trimming took 7 bases from V and 2 from J; bases not matched to a gene: 5. CDR3 length: 14 residues. As DNA, the CDR3 is TGTGCCAGCGAGAGCGGGGGGGCTCAAGAGACCCAGTACTTC. This encodes CASESGGAQETQYF.

V gene TRBV9 combines with J gene TRBJ1-2; TRBD1 is a possible D gene (5 bases). The CDR3 has 12 amino acids. Trimming cost V 4 bases and J 6 bases, with 10 bases left between them. Germline CDR1 reads SGDLS; CDR2 reads YYNGEE. Here the CDR3 reads CASSSWDDGYTF. Here the CDR3 DNA reads TGTGCCAGCAGCTCATGGGACGATGGCTACACCTTC.

The J gene is TRBJ2-1, the V gene TRBV5-4, with 9 bases aligning to TRBD2. CDR3 length: 16 residues. Germline values: CDR1 SGHNT, CDR2 YYREEE (reference sequence). J gave up 2 bases and V 0 bases, and 3 bases lay outside the gene matches. The CDR3 spells CASSLDAGGTYNEQFF. In DNA form, the CDR3 reads TGTGCCAGCAGCTTGGATGCGGGGGGGACCTACAATGAGCAGTTCTTC.

About this clone itself: Other DNA sequences in the sample encode the same CDR3. This sequence joins TRBV6-1 and TRBJ2-7; D possibly uses TRBD1 or TRBD2 (5 bases each). Trimming cost V 6 bases and J 0 bases, with 6 bases left between them. The CDR3 runs 12 residues. Germline V gene sequence: CDR1 MNHNS, CDR2 SASEGT. The chain's CDR3 is CASRGVSYEQYF. The CDR3 nucleotides are TGTGCCAGCAGGGGGGTCTCCTACGAGCAGTACTTC.

This chain joins TRBV5-6 and TRBJ2-1, with D possibly TRBD2 on 5 matching bases. This CDR3 spans 12 amino acids. Germline V CDR1 and CDR2: SGHDT, YYEEEE. Trimming pared 3 bases from V and 9 bases from J, leaving 10 bases between. The CDR3 is CASSSDYFEQFF. For the CDR3, the DNA is TGTGCCAGCAGCTCCGACTATTTTGAGCAGTTCTTC.

The chain employs TRBV5-6 and TRBJ2-7, with D maybe TRBD1 (6 bases). Trimming left V 5 bases short and J 2 bases short, with 14 bases between. CDR1 is SGHDT and CDR2 is YYEEEE in the germline V gene. The CDR3 totals 14 residues. CDR3 DNA: TGTGCCAGCAGGTTCCAGGGGACCCCCTACGAGCAGTACTTC. The encoded protein is CASRFQGTPYEQYF.

The V call is TRBV15, the J call TRBJ2-1, with 11 bases aligning to TRBD2. Germline CDR1 reads LNHNV; CDR2 reads YYDKDF (reference sequence). J gave up 4 bases and V 0 bases, and 8 bases lay outside the gene matches. The CDR3 runs 18 residues. The CDR3 sequence is CATSRDILRTSGYNEQFF. The CDR3 coding sequence is TGTGCCACCAGCAGAGATATCCTGAGGACTAGCGGGTACAATGAGCAGTTCTTC. The variable domain in full, with the rest retrieved from reference TRBV15 and TRBJ2-1, is DAMVIQNPRYQVTQFGKPVTLSCSQTLNHNVMYWYQQKSSQAPKLLFHYYDKDFNNEADTPDNFQSRRPNTSFCFLDIRSPGLGDTAMYLCATSRDILRTSGYNEQFFGPGTRLTVL.

The DNA of the CDR3 is TGTGCCAGCAGCCCCTGGACAGGGCTAACCTACAATGAGCAGTTCTTC. This codes for CASSPWTGLTYNEQFF. The chain combines TRBV14 with TRBJ2-1; TRBD1 matches at 8 bases. Germline V gene sequence: CDR1 SGHDN, CDR2 FVKESK. With V trimmed by 4 bases and J by 2 bases, 7 bases remained unmatched. There are 16 residues in the CDR3.

V and J are TRBV10-2 and TRBJ2-2; no clear D gene. V was cut by 9 bases and J by 3 bases, with 5 bases left in between. Germline V lookup: CDR1 WSHSY, CDR2 SAAADI. The CDR3 totals 11 residues. The DNA of the CDR3 is TGCGCCAGTCGGGACACCGGGGAGCTGTTTTTT. Amino acids: CASRDTGELFF.

This chain links TRBV7-8 with TRBJ2-5, with 13 bases matching TRBD2. The CDR3 spans 16 residues. Trimming at V came to 3 bases and at J to 4 bases, leaving 5 bases not matched to a gene. Germline loops: CDR1 SGHVS, CDR2 FQNEAQ. The CDR3 DNA follows: TGTGCCAGCAGCTTCCGGACTAGCGGGAGAGGAGAGACCCAGTACTTC. Encoded protein: CASSFRTSGRGETQYF.

As for this clone: Other DNA sequences in the sample encode the same CDR3. This chain connects TRBV7-9 to TRBJ1-5, with 8 nucleotides matching TRBD1. The J segment lost 6 bases and the V segment lost 5 bases, leaving 3 bases of the junction unmatched. CDR1 and CDR2 from the germline V gene are SEHNR and FQNEAQ (reference sequence). This CDR3 is built from 13 residues. CDR3 sequence: CASSPQGAQPQHF. In DNA, the CDR3 is TGTGCCAGCAGCCCTCAGGGGGCTCAGCCCCAGCATTTT.